The 20 T cell receptor beta chains given below trace back to one sample, sequenced in a study of spatial heterogeneity in lung cancer. Study results and limitations: Tumoral mutation counts were tracked by counts of expanded intratumoral alpha and beta TCRs.

Each CDR3 protein gets one entry after TCRdb re-called the 5' RACE reads with MiXCR. The table lists several thousand distinct CDR3 sequences, around 8.4% of them singletons. Antigens for these TCRs are unknown. Time point indicated: sample taken at primary tumor resection. The sample was lung tumor tissue, taken at surgery. The receptors shown here come from a male donor with early-stage non-small cell lung cancer.

In this sample, this clonotype is medium-sized. The chain recombines TRBV20-1 with TRBJ1-4; D is undetermined. Trimming took off 6 bases at V and 0 bases at J, with 14 bases between the two ends. CDR1 and CDR2 (germline): DFQATT, SNEGSKA (reference sequence). The CDR3 sequence is 15 residues long. The CDR3 sequence: CSASTGRATNEKLFF. DNA for the CDR3: TGCAGTGCAAGCACTGGACGGGCAACTAATGAAAAACTGTTTTTT.

This clonotype was observed many times. The gene calls are TRBV14 and TRBJ2-1; D tentatively fits TRBD1 or TRBD2 (6 bases each). The CDR3 length is 16 residues. V was shortened by 3 bases and J by 5 bases, with 17 bases between the two germline ends. CDR1 and CDR2 (germline): SGHDN, FVKESK. Here the CDR3 reads CASSHFEGGTNNEQFF. The CDR3 DNA reads as TGTGCCAGCAGCCATTTTGAAGGCGGGACAAACAATGAGCAGTTCTTC. Supplemented by reference TRBV14 and TRBJ2-1, the full variable domain reads EAGVTQFPSHSVIEKGQTVTLRCDPISGHDNLYWYRRVMGKEIKFLLHFVKESKQDESGMPNNRFLAERTGGTYSTLKVQPAELEDSGVYFCASSHFEGGTNNEQFFGPGTRLTVL.

By share, this clonotype counts as medium-sized. This chain connects TRBV13 to TRBJ1-1; possible D gene TRBD1, 5 bases. The germline gives CDR1 PRHDT, CDR2 FYEKMQ (reference sequence). CDR3 length equals 16 residues. Trimming removed 5 bases at V and 1 base at J, with 17 bases between. The DNA for the CDR3 is TGTGCCAGCAGCCTAAGGGGTTCCGGGAAGAACACTGAAGCTTTCTTT. Amino acid sequence: CASSLRGSGKNTEAFF.

Within the sample, this clonotype is medium-sized (0.01 to 0.1%). The chain uses TRBV23-1 and TRBJ2-1; D is unresolved. Being an ORF, TRBV23-1 has a function that is uncertain. The V end lost 2 bases, the J end lost 9 bases, and 14 bases lay between the germline ends. The CDR3 length is 14 residues. The CDR3, as DNA: TGCGCCAGCAGTCAAGTGTGCGCCTGCGGTGAGCAGTTCTTC. Residues: CASSQVCACGEQFF.

This clonotype was counted many times. V and J are TRBV12-3 or TRBV12-4 and TRBJ1-6; 7 nucleotides match TRBD1. The CDR3 length is 15 residues. V gave up 6 bases and J gave up 5 bases; unmatched junction bases: 7. CDR3 region: CASSPLQGNNSPLHF. The CDR3 region has the DNA TGTGCCAGCAGCCCCTTACAGGGGAATAATTCACCCCTCCACTTT.

This clonotype is termed medium-sized. The chain is built from TRBV10-3 and TRBJ1-5, with D tentatively TRBD1 (6 bases). Germline V gene lookup returns CDR1 ENHRY and CDR2 SYGVKD. This CDR3 spans 15 amino acids. Between the trimmed V and J ends, which lost 2 bases and 0 bases, there was a span of 8 bases. The CDR3 sequence is CAISERGNSNQPQHF. The CDR3 DNA reads TGTGCCATCAGTGAGAGGGGGAATAGCAATCAGCCCCAGCATTTT.

This clonotype is labeled medium-sized (0.01 to 0.1%). The chain carries TRBV9 and TRBJ2-7, with D unclear. Per germline, CDR1 SGDLS and CDR2 YYNGEE. V lost 4 bases and J 0 bases, leaving 11 bases between the germline ends. This CDR3 has 14 amino acids. The CDR3 DNA is TGTGCCAGCAGCCGGAGTGCAGACTCCTACGAGCAGTACTTC. As protein: CASSRSADSYEQYF.

The table lists this clonotype with many counts. The genes are TRBV5-6 and TRBJ2-7, with no clear D. Germline-derived CDR1 and CDR2 are SGHDT and YYEEEE. The V end was cut by 0 bases, the J end by 9 bases, with 13 bases between. CDR3 length: 13 residues. The CDR3 protein is CASSLAGPPGQYF. CDR3 sequence (DNA): TGTGCCAGCAGCTTGGCCGGGCCCCCGGGGCAGTACTTC.

By proportion, this clonotype is medium-sized. The V call is TRBV6-6, the J call TRBJ2-5, with D possibly called TRBD1 or TRBD2 (5 bases each). Germline assignment: CDR1 MNHNY and CDR2 SVGAGI (reference sequence). Trimming left V 5 bases short and J 4 bases short, with 20 bases between. This CDR3 is 16 amino acids long. CDR3 loop: CASSRGSTVRGETQYF. CDR3 nucleotides: TGTGCCAGCAGTCGTGGATCCACGGTGAGGGGAGAGACCCAGTACTTC.

This clonotype has a count of ten or more. The CDR3: CASSLVWTGVYEQYF. CDR3 DNA sequence: TGTGCCAGCAGCTTAGTTTGGACAGGGGTCTACGAGCAGTACTTC. The chain combines TRBV7-2 with TRBJ2-7, with 9 nucleotides matching TRBD1. V was clipped by 1 base and J by 3 bases; unmatched bases: 4. The CDR3 loop spans 15 amino acids. In germline, CDR1 is SGHTA, CDR2 FQGNSA.

This clonotype was found many times. This rearrangement joins TRBV7-2 to TRBJ2-2; D ambiguous. The CDR3 sequence is 15 residues long. Germline loops: CDR1 SGHTA, CDR2 FQGNSA. V dropped 1 base and J dropped 4 bases, with 10 bases sitting between them. The CDR3 spells CASSLGAGSTGELFF. Here the CDR3 DNA reads TGTGCCAGCAGCTTAGGGGCAGGTTCCACCGGGGAGCTGTTTTTT.

Within the sample, this clonotype is medium-sized. This chain links TRBV18 with TRBJ1-2; tentative D call: TRBD1 (6 bases). The CDR3 is made up of 14 amino acids. Trimming pared 5 bases from V and 6 bases from J, leaving 16 bases between. The germline V gene encodes CDR1 KGHSH and CDR2 LQKENI. CDR3 in amino acids: CASSSRGRRDGYTF. In DNA form, the CDR3 reads TGTGCCAGCTCATCCCGGGGGCGCAGGGATGGCTACACCTTC.

J is TRBJ2-1 and V is TRBV20-1; TRBD2 might be the D (5 bases). Trimming took off 0 bases at V and 4 bases at J, with 10 bases between the two ends. The CDR3 contains 14 residues. CDR1 DFQATT and CDR2 SNEGSKA come from the germline V gene (reference sequence). As DNA, the CDR3 is TGCAGTGCTAGAGAGCGGGCAAAATACAATGAGCAGTTCTTC. It yields the protein CSARERAKYNEQFF.

This clonotype has at least ten counts. The V gene is TRBV10-2, the J gene TRBJ2-1, with 7 positions matching TRBD2. The germline CDR1 and CDR2 sequences are WSHSY and SAAADI. CDR3 length: 13 amino acids. Trimming cost V 5 bases and J 6 bases; bases outside gene matches: 4. The CDR3 region is CASSYSGANEQFF. The CDR3 DNA reads as TGCGCCAGCAGTTACAGCGGGGCCAATGAGCAGTTCTTC.

This clonotype ranks as medium-sized. The chain couples TRBV28 to TRBJ2-1, with no clear D. Between the trimmed V and J ends, which lost 7 bases and 8 bases, there was a span of 21 bases. Germline V gene lookup returns CDR1 MDHEN and CDR2 SYDVKM. The CDR3 has 15 residues. The CDR3 is CASTTPATRFHEQFF. DNA of the CDR3: TGTGCCAGCACTACCCCAGCCACCCGGTTCCATGAGCAGTTCTTC. The full variable domain, completed using reference TRBV28 and TRBJ2-1, is DVKVTQSSRYLVKRTGEKVFLECVQDMDHENMFWYRQDPGLGLRLIYFSYDVKMKEKGDIPEGYSVSREKKERFSLILESASTNQTSMYLCASTTPATRFHEQFFGPGTRLTVL.

This clonotype ranks as medium-sized. The chain combines TRBV30 with TRBJ1-5, with D possibly TRBD1 on 5 matching bases. This CDR3 is built from 15 residues. CDR1 GTSNPN and CDR2 SVGIG come from the germline V gene (reference sequence). V lost 5 bases and J 5 bases, leaving 19 bases between the germline ends. CDR3 region: CAWRAGGGPHQPQHF. CDR3 in DNA: TGTGCCTGGCGCGCTGGGGGGGGTCCTCATCAGCCCCAGCATTTT.

This clonotype rates as medium-sized. The chain uses TRBV28 and TRBJ1-2; unclear D gene. Germline V CDR1 and CDR2: MDHEN, SYDVKM. Between the trimmed V and J ends, which lost 2 bases and 8 bases, there was a span of 12 bases. This CDR3 region has 13 residues. The CDR3 region has the DNA TGTGCCAGCAGTTTACCCCTACGGACGGGCTACACCTTC. This translates into CASSLPLRTGYTF.

As concerns this clonotype: A much bigger clone sits one base away, suggesting this may be a read error. The rearrangement joins TRBV7-8 to TRBJ2-2; D is perhaps TRBD2 (5 bases). V lost 6 bases and J 7 bases, leaving 15 bases between the germline ends. The CDR3 consists of 14 residues. Germline-derived CDR1 and CDR2 are SGHVS and FQNEAQ. CDR3 nucleotide sequence: TGTGCCAGCAGAGGAGGAGAGAGGCACGGGGAGCTGTTTTTT. Translating gives CASRGGERHGELFF.

The chain joins TRBV9 to TRBJ1-6; 7 bases fit TRBD1. The length of the CDR3 is 16 residues. The V gene's germline CDR1 is SGDLS and CDR2 YYNGEE. V lost 3 bases, J lost 7 bases, and 10 bases stayed unmatched. This CDR3 reads CASSGLAGTENSPLHF. The CDR3, as DNA: TGTGCCAGCAGCGGACTCGCCGGGACAGAAAATTCACCCCTCCACTTT. The full variable domain, rest sourced from reference TRBV9 and TRBJ1-6, is DSGVTQTPKHLITATGQRVTLRCSPRSGDLSVYWYQQSLDQGLQFLIQYYNGEERAKGNILERFSAQQFPDLHSELNLSSLELGDSALYFCASSGLAGTENSPLHFGNGTRLTVT.

The sample holds many counts of this clonotype. The chain joins TRBV20-1 to TRBJ1-1; D uncertain. Trimming cost V 4 bases and J 1 base, with 10 bases left between them. The CDR3 runs to 13 residues. The V gene's germline CDR1 is DFQATT and CDR2 SNEGSKA (reference sequence). CDR3 amino acids: CSAMEQPNTEAFF. For the CDR3, the DNA is TGCAGTGCTATGGAACAACCGAACACTGAAGCTTTCTTT.